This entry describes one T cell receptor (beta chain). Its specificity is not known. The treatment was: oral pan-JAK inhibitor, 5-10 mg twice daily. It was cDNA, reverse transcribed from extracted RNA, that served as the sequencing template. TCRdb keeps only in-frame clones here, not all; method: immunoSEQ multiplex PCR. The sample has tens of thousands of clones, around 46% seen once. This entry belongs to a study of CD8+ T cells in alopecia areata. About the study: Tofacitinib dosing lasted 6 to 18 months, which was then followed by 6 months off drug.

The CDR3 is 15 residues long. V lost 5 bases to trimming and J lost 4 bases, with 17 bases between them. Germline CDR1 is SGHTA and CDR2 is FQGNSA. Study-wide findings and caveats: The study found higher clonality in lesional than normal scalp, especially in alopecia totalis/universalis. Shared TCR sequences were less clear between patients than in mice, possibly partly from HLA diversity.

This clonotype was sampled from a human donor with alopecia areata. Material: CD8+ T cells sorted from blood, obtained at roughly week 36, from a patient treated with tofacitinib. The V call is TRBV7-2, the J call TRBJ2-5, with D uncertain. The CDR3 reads CASSTGLGARETQYF. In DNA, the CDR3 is TGTGCCAGCAGCACCGGATTAGGAGCGCGAGAGACCCAGTACTTC.